The 13 T cell receptor beta chains listed next were all sequenced from one sample in a study of cytomegalovirus exposure and HLA in healthy donors. Researchers ran the PCR with 60 Vbeta and 13 Jbeta primers. Sequencing used immunoSEQ multiplex PCR; TCRdb keeps in-frame clones, though not all of them. The table records roughly 140,000 clones, around 79% of them present only once. Sequenced sample: PBMCs. The receptors here all came from a man aged 18 to 29 in good health and CMV-seronegative.

The V and J genes are TRBV27 and TRBJ2-7; 9 bases agree with TRBD1. The CDR3 loop spans 15 amino acids. With 2 bases clipped from V and 1 base from J, the junction kept 3 bases outside the gene matches. Germline CDR1 is MNHEY and CDR2 is SMNVEV (reference sequence). CDR3 sequence: CASSLRGTGSYEQYF. The CDR3 DNA follows: TGTGCCAGCAGTTTACGAGGGACAGGGTCCTACGAGCAGTACTTC.

The chain is built from TRBV19 and TRBJ2-7, with 7 bases identical to TRBD2. This CDR3 comprises 15 residues. V was pared by 7 bases and J by 5 bases, with 14 bases of the junction left unmatched. Germline-derived CDR1 and CDR2 are LNHDA and SQIVND (reference sequence). CDR3 amino acids: CASTAFMGGSHEQYF. The CDR3 DNA reads TGTGCCAGTACCGCTTTTATGGGAGGGTCACACGAGCAGTACTTC.

The V call is TRBV28, the J call TRBJ2-7; the D is unclear. Germline CDR1 reads MDHEN; CDR2 reads SYDVKM. The CDR3 is 14 amino acids. Trimming pared 5 bases from V and 2 bases from J, leaving 13 bases between. The CDR3 coding sequence is TGTGCCAGCAGTCCTGCGTGGCGGACCTACGAGCAGTACTTC. Protein product: CASSPAWRTYEQYF.

This clone showed up just a few times. The V and J genes are TRBV27 and TRBJ1-1; possibly TRBD1 for D (5 bases). V lost 2 bases and J lost 3, with 13 bases in between. The CDR3 runs 15 residues. From germline, CDR1 is MNHEY and CDR2 SMNVEV (reference sequence). CDR3 nucleotides: TGTGCCAGCAGTTTAATCCGCCCGGGGGACACTGAAGCTTTCTTT. This encodes CASSLIRPGDTEAFF.

The chain has TRBV4-1 and TRBJ2-7; 11 bases match TRBD2. The CDR3 has 15 amino acids. Germline loops: CDR1 MGHRA, CDR2 YSYEKL. The junction had 4 bases not matched to a gene; V was cut back by 5 bases and J by 1 base. The CDR3: CASSSGLAGSYEQYF. The CDR3, as DNA: TGCGCCAGCAGCAGTGGACTAGCGGGTTCCTACGAGCAGTACTTC.

The count of this clone is one. This chain links TRBV19 with TRBJ2-1; D is uncertain. Per germline, CDR1 LNHDA and CDR2 SQIVND (reference sequence). Trimming took 9 bases from V and 10 from J, leaving 7 bases between them. CDR3 length: 9 amino acids. The CDR3 reads CARLREQFF. CDR3 sequence (DNA): TGTGCCAGACTCAGGGAGCAGTTCTTC.

The chain recombines TRBV11-2 with TRBJ2-6, with D hard to call. CDR1 is SGHAT, CDR2 FQNNGV, per germline. The CDR3 covers 15 residues. V dropped 0 bases and J dropped 0 bases, with 3 bases sitting between them. This chain's CDR3 is CASSLDSSGANVLTF. The CDR3, as DNA: TGTGCCAGCAGCTTAGACAGCTCTGGGGCCAACGTCCTGACTTTC.

The chain links TRBV5-1 to TRBJ2-5, with TRBD2 matching 7 bases. The DNA end lines up better with TRBJ2-7; the J call may be wrong. Germline values: CDR1 SGHRS, CDR2 YFSETQ. This CDR3 is built from 18 residues. The CDR3 spells CASSFLSGGEGSTYEQYF. DNA of the CDR3: TGCGCCAGCAGCTTTCTCTCGGGTGGGGAGGGGTCCACCTACGAGCAGTACTTC.

The V call is TRBV2, the J call TRBJ1-5, with a weak D call TRBD1 (6 bases). Trimming stripped 5 bases from V and 6 bases from J, with 20 bases between. This CDR3 region has 16 residues. Germline CDR1 is SNHLY and CDR2 is FYNNEI. The CDR3, as DNA: TGTGCCAGCAGTCCCCGGGGGGCCGGGGGAGGTCAGCCCCAGCATTTT. It codes for CASSPRGAGGGQPQHF.

The V and J genes are TRBV7-2 and TRBJ2-7, with 8 bases that match TRBD2. The V gene's germline CDR1 is SGHTA and CDR2 FQGNSA. The length of the CDR3 is 17 residues. Trimming removed 0 bases from V and 0 bases from J; junction bases left unmatched: 7. In DNA form, the CDR3 reads TGTGCCAGCAGCTTAGCGCTTAGCGGGGTCAGCTCCTACGAGCAGTACTTC. It is translated as CASSLALSGVSSYEQYF.

The CDR3 nucleotides read TGTGCCAGCAGCTTAGCGGTCCGGACCGGGGAGCTGTTTTTT. Translated, it gives CASSLAVRTGELFF. This chain links TRBV5-5 with TRBJ2-2, with a weak D call TRBD2 (5 bases). The CDR3 extends over 14 amino acids. The V and J ends lost 2 bases and 5 bases respectively, with 10 bases between them. CDR1 SGHKS and CDR2 YYEKEE come from the germline V gene (reference sequence).

The CDR3 bases are TGTGCCAGCGCGGTGGGGAGGGGCGGGGGAAAACTGTTTTTT. Protein product: CASAVGRGGGKLFF. The chain combines TRBV27 with TRBJ1-4; TRBD1 is a possible D gene (5 bases). The CDR3 extends over 14 amino acids. Germline V gene sequence: CDR1 MNHEY, CDR2 SMNVEV (reference sequence). V lost 8 bases to trimming and J lost 10 bases, with 20 bases between them.

The chain combines TRBV27 with TRBJ2-7, with 11 bases fitting TRBD2. This CDR3 comprises 16 residues. The V gene's germline CDR1 is MNHEY and CDR2 SMNVEV (reference sequence). The junction had 7 bases not matched to a gene; V was cut back by 3 bases and J by 3 bases. The CDR3 region has the DNA TGTGCCAGCAGTTTCTCGGGACTAGCGGTGATCTACGAGCAGTACTTC. Translated, it gives CASSFSGLAVIYEQYF.